A single sample gave rise to the 14 T cell receptor beta chains below, sequenced in a study of blood T cell repertoires in COVID-19 (dated by TCRdb to the early 2020s). The receptor library was made with the immunoSEQ multiplex PCR assay. The immuneACCESS repertoire file appears here via TCRdb, limited to in-frame rearrangements. These files lack a portion of the clones; in checked studies, under half of the deficit traces to unresolved V genes, and the cause of the others is not known. The sample has 250,000 to 300,000 clones on record, under 95% of them singletons. The ten largest make up about 2.1% of the sample. Sequenced: PBMCs or T cells enriched from blood (not recorded which). Source of these receptors: a woman aged 40 to 49 with acute COVID-19.

The chain carries TRBV19 and TRBJ2-1, with a tentative D call TRBD2 (6 bases). The CDR3 spans 17 residues. Germline CDR1 LNHDA, CDR2 SQIVND (reference sequence). Trimming took 0 bases from V and 6 from J, leaving 18 bases between them. DNA for the CDR3: TGTGCCAGTAGTATAGACATCGGGACCCTCGGGGGCAATGAGCAGTTCTTC. Residues: CASSIDIGTLGGNEQFF.

Turning to this clone: Other DNA sequences in this sample translate to the same CDR3. V gene TRBV7-3 combines with J gene TRBJ1-1; D gene unclear. Germline V CDR1 and CDR2: SGHTA, FQGTGA. The CDR3 extends over 13 amino acids. The V end was cut by 5 bases, the J end by 1 base, with 8 bases between. This CDR3 is CASSRTSNTEAFF. The CDR3 nucleotides are TGTGCCAGCAGCCGAACATCGAACACTGAAGCTTTCTTT.

The chain combines TRBV28 with TRBJ1-6; TRBD1 aligns across 7 bases. Looked up from germline, CDR1 is MDHEN and CDR2 is SYDVKM. The J segment lost 0 bases and the V segment lost 6 bases, leaving 2 bases of the junction unmatched. The CDR3 runs to 15 residues. The CDR3 sequence: CASRGQSSYNSPLHF. The CDR3 DNA reads TGTGCCAGCAGGGGACAGAGCTCCTATAATTCACCCCTCCACTTT.

This chain links TRBV5-6 with TRBJ2-5; TRBD2 is a possible D gene (6 bases). Germline values: CDR1 SGHDT, CDR2 YYEEEE. The CDR3 consists of 16 residues. Trimming shortened V by 4 bases and J by 5 bases, and 21 bases separated the two germline ends. The CDR3 spells CASSRPGTQGRETQYF. In DNA form, the CDR3 reads TGTGCCAGCAGCCGGCCCGGGACCCAAGGGAGGGAGACCCAGTACTTC.

The CDR3 loop is CASSLDGEGAYGYTF. The CDR3 DNA is TGCGCCAGCAGCTTGGATGGAGAGGGGGCCTATGGCTACACCTTC. V and J are TRBV5-1 and TRBJ1-2; 7 bases map to TRBD1. This CDR3 has 15 amino acids. CDR1 is SGHRS, CDR2 YFSETQ, per germline. Trimming removed 0 bases from V and 4 bases from J; junction bases left unmatched: 6.

The V gene is TRBV7-3, the J gene TRBJ2-2, with TRBD1 identical over 9 bases. CDR1 SGHTA and CDR2 FQGTGA come from the germline V gene. Trimming cost V 1 base and J 5 bases; bases outside gene matches: 14. This CDR3 has 19 amino acids. CDR3 in amino acids: CASSLRPSTGTGITGELFF. CDR3 nucleotide sequence: TGTGCCAGCAGCTTAAGGCCTAGCACCGGGACAGGGATTACCGGGGAGCTGTTTTTT.

J is TRBJ2-6 and V is TRBV19; D uncertain. Germline V gene data show CDR1 as LNHDA and CDR2 as SQIVND (reference sequence). The germline V and J ends were trimmed by 3 bases and 5 bases, with 11 bases remaining between them. The CDR3 is 15 amino acids. CDR3 loop: CASSMQALWANVLTF. The CDR3 DNA follows: TGTGCCAGTAGTATGCAGGCCCTCTGGGCCAACGTCCTGACTTTC.

The chain joins TRBV7-9 to TRBJ2-2, with a tentative D call TRBD2 (6 bases). The CDR3 contains 16 residues. Germline V gives CDR1 SEHNR, CDR2 FQNEAQ (reference sequence). The V gene lost 5 bases and the J gene lost 5 bases, with 18 bases spanning the gap. CDR3 coding DNA: TGTGCCAGCAGCCCAAGTTCCGGGAGAGGGACCGGGGAGCTGTTTTTT. Translating gives CASSPSSGRGTGELFF.

The chain employs TRBV21-1 and TRBJ2-5; the D call TRBD2 from the table was never checked on the DNA. TRBV21-1 is noted as a pseudogene. The CDR3 is made up of 15 amino acids. CDR3 nucleotides: TGTGCCAGCAGCAAAGTAACTAGCGGGTTAGAGACCCAGTACTTC. Its translation: CASSKVTSGLETQYF.

The sample holds one count of this clone. The V call is TRBV5-1, the J call TRBJ1-4, with 9 bases fitting TRBD1. The V gene end was trimmed by 4 bases and the J gene end by 7 bases; junction bases not matched to a gene: 8. Per germline, CDR1 SGHRS and CDR2 YFSETQ. The CDR3 sequence is 15 residues long. The CDR3 spells CASSASQGAVEKLFF. Here the CDR3 DNA reads TGCGCCAGCAGCGCTTCACAGGGGGCTGTTGAAAAACTGTTTTTT.

The rearrangement joins TRBV11-2 to TRBJ1-3; D is possibly TRBD1 (6 bases). The V gene's germline CDR1 is SGHAT and CDR2 FQNNGV. The CDR3 length is 15 residues. Trimming left V 0 bases short and J 4 bases short, with 10 bases between. CDR3 DNA: TGTGCCAGCAGCTTAGACGGACAGTTCGGAAACACCATATATTTT. Translated: CASSLDGQFGNTIYF.

The chain couples TRBV23-1 to TRBJ1-1, with D hard to call. TRBV23-1 is known as an ORF, though its function is uncertain. The CDR3 runs 12 residues. Between the trimmed V and J ends, which lost 0 bases and 7 bases, there was a span of 6 bases. CDR3 sequence (DNA): TGCGCCAGCAGTCAATCGGGCAGTGAAGCTTTCTTT. Protein: CASSQSGSEAFF.

V usage is TRBV18 and J usage is TRBJ1-6; 8 bases are shared with TRBD1. The V gene's germline CDR1 is KGHSH and CDR2 LQKENI. The CDR3 has 14 residues. V shed 3 bases and J 13 bases; nucleotides not matched to a gene: 8. CDR3 nucleotides: TGTGCCAGCTCACCCACGACAGGGGTTAGGCCCCTCCACTTT. Protein product: CASSPTTGVRPLHF.

V gene TRBV5-1 combines with J gene TRBJ2-2, with TRBD1 as a possible D gene (6 bases). V lost 4 bases and J 5 bases, leaving 12 bases between the germline ends. From germline, CDR1 is SGHRS and CDR2 YFSETQ. The CDR3 consists of 14 residues. The CDR3 sequence: CASSDSGVTGELFF. The CDR3 DNA sequence: TGCGCCAGCAGCGACTCAGGGGTTACCGGGGAGCTGTTTTTT.